The clone carrying this T cell receptor (beta chain) was counted a single time. The data originate from a study of blood T cell repertoires in COVID-19. For the study at large: Italy, Spain and the United States were the sources of the convalescent and acute COVID-19 samples. T cells, B-cell-depleted T cells, or PBMCs provided the cDNA or gDNA that served as material.

This CDR3 spans 13 amino acids. Germline lookup yields CDR1 GTSNPN and CDR2 SVGIG (reference sequence). The ends lost 0 bases at V and 6 bases at J; junction bases unmatched: 2. Source study methods: Amplified reference gene primers provided the basis for estimating nucleated cell counts. Using immunoSEQ multiplex PCR, the repertoire was profiled, and TCRdb retains in-frame clones only, with some absent. The V and J calls and the clone size are those of that table, but D and trimming were determined from the DNA. The table records tens of thousands of clones, around 90% of them present only once. The genes are TRBV30 and TRBJ1-5; 7 bases fit TRBD1. Sequenced: peripheral blood. This clonotype was sampled from a human donor in a cohort sampled during active COVID-19. The donor label of this sample is uncertain. The chain's CDR3 is CAWSVTGSQPQHF. Here the CDR3 DNA reads TGTGCCTGGAGTGTGACAGGGAGTCAGCCCCAGCATTTT.